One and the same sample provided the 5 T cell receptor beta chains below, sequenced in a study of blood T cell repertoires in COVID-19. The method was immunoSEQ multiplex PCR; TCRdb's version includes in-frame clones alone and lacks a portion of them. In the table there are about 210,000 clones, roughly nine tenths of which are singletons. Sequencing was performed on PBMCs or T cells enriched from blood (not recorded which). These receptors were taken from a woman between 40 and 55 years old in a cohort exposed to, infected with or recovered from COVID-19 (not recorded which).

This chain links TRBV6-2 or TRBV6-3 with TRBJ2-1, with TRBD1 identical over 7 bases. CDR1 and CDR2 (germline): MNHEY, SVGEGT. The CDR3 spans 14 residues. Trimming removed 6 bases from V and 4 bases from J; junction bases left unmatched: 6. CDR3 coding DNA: TGTGCCAGCAGCCCGGGACAGTTGTACAATGAGCAGTTCTTC. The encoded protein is CASSPGQLYNEQFF.

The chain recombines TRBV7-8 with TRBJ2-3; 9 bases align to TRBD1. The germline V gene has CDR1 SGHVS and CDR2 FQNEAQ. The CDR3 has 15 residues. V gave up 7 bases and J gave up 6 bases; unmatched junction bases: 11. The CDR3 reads CASTDRDREGDTQYF. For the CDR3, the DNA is TGTGCCAGCACCGACAGGGACAGGGAAGGTGATACGCAGTATTTT.

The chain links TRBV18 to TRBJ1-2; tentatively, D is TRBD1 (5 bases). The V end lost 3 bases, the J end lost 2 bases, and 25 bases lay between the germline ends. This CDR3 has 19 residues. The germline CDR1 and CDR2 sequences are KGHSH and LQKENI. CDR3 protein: CASSPFDIWGGPWNYGYTF. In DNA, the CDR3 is TGTGCCAGCTCACCTTTTGATATCTGGGGGGGACCGTGGAACTATGGCTACACCTTC.

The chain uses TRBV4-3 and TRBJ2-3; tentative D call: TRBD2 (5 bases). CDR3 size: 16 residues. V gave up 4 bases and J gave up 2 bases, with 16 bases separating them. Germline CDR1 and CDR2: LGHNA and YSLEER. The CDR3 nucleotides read TGCGCCAGCAGCCTTGAAGAGGGCGGACCCACAGATACGCAGTATTTT. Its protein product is CASSLEEGGPTDTQYF.

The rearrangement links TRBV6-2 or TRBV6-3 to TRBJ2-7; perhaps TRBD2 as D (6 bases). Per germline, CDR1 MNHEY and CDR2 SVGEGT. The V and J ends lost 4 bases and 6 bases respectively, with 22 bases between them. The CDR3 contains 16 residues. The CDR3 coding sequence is TGTGCCAGCAGTTCGATGAAGAAGCGGAGGGCGGGCGAGCAGTACTTC. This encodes CASSSMKKRRAGEQYF.